The next 21 T cell receptor beta chains were all read from a single sample in a study of blood T cell repertoires in COVID-19. Clones were read by immunoSEQ multiplex PCR, and TCRdb kept only the in-frame ones, dropping some. The sample contains hundreds of thousands of clones, around 90% of which appear only once. Sequences were obtained from peripheral blood. The receptors derive from a man aged 18 to 30 with COVID-19, enrolled during active disease.

The J gene is TRBJ2-5, the V gene TRBV29-1, with 14 bases aligning to TRBD2. This CDR3 has 15 amino acids. Germline V CDR1 and CDR2: SQVTM, ANQGSEA. J lost 4 bases, V lost 5 bases, and 6 bases had no gene match. The CDR3 spells CSVRLAGGNPETQYF. The CDR3 DNA reads TGCAGCGTTCGACTAGCGGGGGGGAACCCAGAGACCCAGTACTTC.

V gene TRBV7-9 combines with J gene TRBJ2-1; D possibly corresponds to TRBD1 (6 bases). V shed 5 bases and J shed 2 bases, with 13 bases lying between them. Germline V gives CDR1 SEHNR, CDR2 FQNEAQ (reference sequence). CDR3 size: 15 residues. Written as DNA, the CDR3 is TGTGCCAGCAGCCCACAGGGAGTCCCCTACAATGAGCAGTTCTTC. This sequence encodes CASSPQGVPYNEQFF.

A word on this clone: This specimen includes other DNA sequences encoding the same CDR3. The rearrangement uses TRBV4-2 and TRBJ2-5; 13 nucleotides align to TRBD2. The CDR3 extends over 15 amino acids. V shed 1 base, J shed 4 bases, and the junction held 0 bases outside the gene matches. The germline CDR1 and CDR2 sequences are LGHNA and YNFKEQ. DNA of the CDR3: TGTGCCAGCAGCCAAGGGACTAGCGGGAGAGAGACCCAGTACTTC. Encoded protein: CASSQGTSGRETQYF.

V usage is TRBV5-4 and J usage is TRBJ2-7; the D gene is possibly TRBD1 (6 bases). Trimming stripped 0 bases from V and 9 bases from J, with 10 bases between. Germline V gives CDR1 SGHNT, CDR2 YYREEE (reference sequence). The CDR3 covers 12 residues. The CDR3, as DNA: TGTGCCAGCAGCTTGGATACAGGGTGGCAGTACTTC. Encoded protein: CASSLDTGWQYF.

This clone was picked up one time. The chain employs TRBV18 and TRBJ2-5, with D possibly matching TRBD1 (6 bases). Per germline, CDR1 KGHSH and CDR2 LQKENI. The V end was cut by 6 bases, the J end by 5 bases, with 16 bases between. The CDR3 sequence is 14 residues long. The CDR3 here is CASSFQGGVETQYF. Here the CDR3 DNA reads TGTGCCAGCTCCTTCCAAGGGGGAGTGGAGACCCAGTACTTC.

V gene TRBV12-5 combines with J gene TRBJ2-7; D gene unclear. V lost 2 bases, J lost 3 bases, and 11 bases lay in between. Germline V lookup: CDR1 LGHNT, CDR2 FRNRAP. The CDR3 runs 14 residues. The CDR3 DNA reads as TGTGCTAGTGGTTTGAGTCCGGAGAGCTACGAGCAGTACTTC. As protein: CASGLSPESYEQYF.

Worth noting for this clone: One end of the junction does not line up with germline, which may come from a read error. The rearrangement joins TRBV10-2 to TRBJ2-1; D is unresolved. Germline CDR1 and CDR2: WSHSY and SAAADI. The CDR3 loop spans 15 amino acids. DNA for the CDR3: TGCGCCAGCAGTGATTCGGTGGGCTCCTACAGTGAGCAGTTCTTC. Protein sequence: CASSDSVGSYSEQFF.

The rearrangement uses TRBV5-1 and TRBJ1-1, with a possible D match to TRBD1 (5 bases). V was pared by 2 bases and J by 5 bases, with 16 bases between. The CDR3 contains 15 residues. Germline CDR1 SGHRS, CDR2 YFSETQ. The CDR3 spells CASSFMGPGRTEAFF. As DNA, the CDR3 is TGCGCCAGCAGCTTCATGGGGCCCGGTCGGACTGAAGCTTTCTTT.

This rearrangement joins TRBV27 to TRBJ1-2; no definite D call. The V and J ends lost 2 bases and 4 bases respectively, with 8 bases between them. In germline, CDR1 is MNHEY, CDR2 SMNVEV (reference sequence). The CDR3 is 13 residues long. The CDR3 sequence: CASSLGPSYGYTF. CDR3 sequence (DNA): TGTGCCAGCAGTTTAGGCCCCTCCTATGGCTACACCTTC.

The chain links TRBV27 to TRBJ2-7; possible D gene TRBD2, 5 bases. This CDR3 spans 14 amino acids. Germline V gives CDR1 MNHEY, CDR2 SMNVEV (reference sequence). V lost 6 bases to trimming and J lost 2 bases, with 14 bases between them. For the CDR3, the DNA is TGTGCCAGCAGCCAACTAGTGGCCCCCTACGAGCAGTACTTC. This sequence encodes CASSQLVAPYEQYF.

V and J are TRBV7-9 and TRBJ2-2, with 9 bases fitting TRBD2. The length of the CDR3 is 13 residues. Germline lookup yields CDR1 SEHNR and CDR2 FQNEAQ (reference sequence). With V trimmed by 4 bases and J by 6 bases, 0 bases remained unmatched. This chain's CDR3 is CASSWTSAGELFF. The CDR3 region has the DNA TGTGCCAGCAGCTGGACTAGCGCCGGGGAGCTGTTTTTT.

J is TRBJ2-5 and V is TRBV6-5, with D possibly TRBD2 on 6 matching bases. This CDR3 has 14 amino acids. V lost 5 bases and J lost 2, with 12 bases in between. Germline V lookup: CDR1 MNHEY, CDR2 SVGAGI. The CDR3 spells CASSREYAQETQYF. CDR3 coding DNA: TGTGCCAGCAGTCGGGAGTACGCTCAAGAGACCCAGTACTTC.

The genes are TRBV6-2 or TRBV6-3 and TRBJ2-7, with 7 bases that match TRBD1. V lost 2 bases, J lost 2 bases, and 6 bases stayed unmatched. The CDR3 loop spans 15 amino acids. Germline V lookup: CDR1 MNHEY, CDR2 SVGEGT. The CDR3 coding sequence is TGTGCCAGCAGTTACGATCAGGGGGTAGCCTACGAGCAGTACTTC. Translation gives CASSYDQGVAYEQYF.

This clone was picked up one time. The chain uses TRBV3-1 (or the pseudogene TRBV3-2) and TRBJ1-1; TRBD1 is a possible D gene (5 bases). V shed 4 bases and J shed 11 bases, with 14 bases lying between them. The CDR3 totals 12 residues. Per the germline V gene, CDR1 is LGHDT and CDR2 is YNNKEL (reference sequence). The DNA for the CDR3 is TGTGCCAGCAGCCTCAAGAAGGGGATGGCTTTCTTT. Translated, it gives CASSLKKGMAFF.

The V gene is TRBV4-1, the J gene TRBJ1-3; D may be TRBD1 (5 bases). The CDR3 totals 15 residues. Germline CDR1 and CDR2: MGHRA and YSYEKL. V gave up 5 bases and J gave up 2 bases, with 13 bases separating them. CDR3 sequence reads: CASSLDGGPGNTIYF. The CDR3 bases are TGCGCCAGCAGCTTAGACGGGGGTCCTGGAAACACCATATATTTT.

The gene calls are TRBV9 and TRBJ2-7, with TRBD1 matching 11 bases. Germline V lookup: CDR1 SGDLS, CDR2 YYNGEE. This CDR3 is built from 15 residues. The V gene end was trimmed by 3 bases and the J gene end by 4 bases; junction bases not matched to a gene: 6. The CDR3 sequence is CASSARDRGLYEQYF. CDR3 in DNA: TGTGCCAGCAGCGCCCGGGACAGGGGGTTGTACGAGCAGTACTTC.

The genes are TRBV10-1 and TRBJ1-1; D is perhaps TRBD1 (5 bases). The CDR3 is made up of 13 amino acids. Germline lookup yields CDR1 WNHNN and CDR2 SYGVQD (reference sequence). V was trimmed by 5 bases and J by 5 bases, leaving 12 bases between them. The CDR3: CASSKGARTEAFF. The CDR3 nucleotides read TGCGCCAGCAGTAAAGGGGCCCGGACTGAAGCTTTCTTT.

This rearrangement joins TRBV7-9 to TRBJ2-3; a weak D match, TRBD1 (6 bases). Trimming removed 4 bases at V and 4 bases at J, with 12 bases between. Germline V lookup: CDR1 SEHNR, CDR2 FQNEAQ (reference sequence). The CDR3 length is 14 residues. CDR3 loop: CASSSRTGPDTQYF. In DNA form, the CDR3 reads TGTGCCAGCAGCTCACGCACAGGGCCAGATACGCAGTATTTT.

This chain connects TRBV6-5 to TRBJ2-7; TRBD1 might be the D (5 bases). Per germline, CDR1 MNHEY and CDR2 SVGAGI. This CDR3 is built from 15 residues. V lost 5 bases and J lost 3, with 17 bases in between. The CDR3 here is CASSPQAPKLYEQYF. The CDR3 nucleotides read TGTGCCAGCAGTCCACAGGCCCCCAAGCTCTACGAGCAGTACTTC.

The chain joins TRBV2 to TRBJ2-7, with TRBD1 identical over 7 bases. CDR3 size: 15 residues. Trimming cost V 5 bases and J 5 bases; bases outside gene matches: 12. Germline lookup yields CDR1 SNHLY and CDR2 FYNNEI. The CDR3 nucleotides read TGTGCCAGCAGTAAGACTATACAGGGGAACCACGAGCAGTACTTC. Translated, it gives CASSKTIQGNHEQYF.

This chain joins TRBV6-1 and TRBJ2-7; D may be TRBD1 (5 bases). V gave up 1 base and J gave up 1 base, with 11 bases separating them. The CDR3 extends over 15 amino acids. Germline V gene lookup returns CDR1 MNHNS and CDR2 SASEGT. The CDR3 loop reads CASSEEGYLSYEQYF. CDR3 coding DNA: TGTGCCAGCAGTGAAGAGGGGTACCTATCCTACGAGCAGTACTTC.